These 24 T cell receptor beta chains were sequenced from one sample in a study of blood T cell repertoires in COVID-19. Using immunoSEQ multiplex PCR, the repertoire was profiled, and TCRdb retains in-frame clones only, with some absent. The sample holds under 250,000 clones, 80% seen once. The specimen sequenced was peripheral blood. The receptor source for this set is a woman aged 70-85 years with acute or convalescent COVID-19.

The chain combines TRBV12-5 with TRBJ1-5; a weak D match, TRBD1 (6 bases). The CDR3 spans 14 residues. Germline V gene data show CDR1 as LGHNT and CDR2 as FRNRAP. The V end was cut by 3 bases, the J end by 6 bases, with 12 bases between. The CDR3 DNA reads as TGTGCTAGTGGTTTAGGGGGTTTCGGTCAGCCCCAGCATTTT. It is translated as CASGLGGFGQPQHF. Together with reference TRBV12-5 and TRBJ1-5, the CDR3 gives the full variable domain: DARVTQTPRHKVTEMGQEVTMRCQPILGHNTVFWYRQTMMQGLELLAYFRNRAPLDDSGMPKDRFSAEMPDATLATLKIQPSEPRDSAVYFCASGLGGFGQPQHFGDGTRLSIL.

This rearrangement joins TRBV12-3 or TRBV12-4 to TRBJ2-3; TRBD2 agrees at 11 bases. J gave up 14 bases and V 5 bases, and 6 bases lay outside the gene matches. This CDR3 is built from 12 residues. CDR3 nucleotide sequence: TGTGCCAGCAGTCTTAGCGGGGGGGACCTGTATTTT. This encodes CASSLSGGDLYF.

Here the CDR3 DNA reads TGTGCCACCACCCAAACGCGACAAATGCATCAGCCCCAGCATTTT. It encodes CATTQTRQMHQPQHF. The rearrangement links TRBV15 to TRBJ1-5; unclear D gene. The germline V and J ends were trimmed by 7 bases and 5 bases, with 18 bases remaining between them. The germline gives CDR1 LNHNV, CDR2 YYDKDF (reference sequence). The CDR3 contains 15 residues. The full variable domain, in which reference TRBV15 and TRBJ1-5 provide the parts outside the CDR3, is DAMVIQNPRYQVTQFGKPVTLSCSQTLNHNVMYWYQQKSSQAPKLLFHYYDKDFNNEADTPDNFQSRRPNTSFCFLDIRSPGLGDTAMYLCATTQTRQMHQPQHFGDGTRLSIL.

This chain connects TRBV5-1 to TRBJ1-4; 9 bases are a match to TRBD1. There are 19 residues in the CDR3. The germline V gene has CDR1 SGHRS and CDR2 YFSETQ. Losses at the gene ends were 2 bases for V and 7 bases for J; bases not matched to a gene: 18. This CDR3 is CASSFTGGPLLGTGEKLFF. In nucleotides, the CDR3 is TGCGCCAGCAGCTTCACAGGGGGCCCTTTACTAGGAACGGGTGAAAAACTGTTTTTT. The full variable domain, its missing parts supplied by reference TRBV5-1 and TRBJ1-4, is KAGVTQTPRYLIKTRGQQVTLSCSPISGHRSVSWYQQTPGQGLQFLFEYFSETQRNKGNFPGRFSGRQFSNSRSEMNVSTLELGDSALYLCASSFTGGPLLGTGEKLFFGSGTQLSVL.

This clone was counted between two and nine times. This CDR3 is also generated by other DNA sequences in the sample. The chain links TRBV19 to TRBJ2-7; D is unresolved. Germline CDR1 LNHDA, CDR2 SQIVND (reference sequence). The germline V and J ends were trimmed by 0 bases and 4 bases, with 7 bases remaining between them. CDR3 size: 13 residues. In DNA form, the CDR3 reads TGTGCCAGTAGTATAGAAGCGCGTTACGAGCAGTACTTC. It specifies CASSIEARYEQYF.

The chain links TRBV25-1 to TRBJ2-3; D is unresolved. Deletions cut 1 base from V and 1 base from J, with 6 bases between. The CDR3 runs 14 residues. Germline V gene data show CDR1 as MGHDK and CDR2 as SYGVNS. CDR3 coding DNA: TGTGCCAGCAGTGAATTGCAGGGCACAGATACGCAGTATTTT. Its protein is CASSELQGTDTQYF. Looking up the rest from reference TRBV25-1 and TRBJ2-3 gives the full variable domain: EADIYQTPRYLVIGTGKKITLECSQTMGHDKMYWYQQDPGMELHLIHYSYGVNSTEKGDLSSESTVSRIRTEHFPLTLESARPSHTSQYLCASSELQGTDTQYFGPGTRLTVL.

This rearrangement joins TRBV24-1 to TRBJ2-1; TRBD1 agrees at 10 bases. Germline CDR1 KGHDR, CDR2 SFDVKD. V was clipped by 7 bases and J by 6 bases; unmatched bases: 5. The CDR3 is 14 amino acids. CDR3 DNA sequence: TGTGCCACCAGCAGACAGGGGGCCATCAATGAGCAGTTCTTC. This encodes CATSRQGAINEQFF.

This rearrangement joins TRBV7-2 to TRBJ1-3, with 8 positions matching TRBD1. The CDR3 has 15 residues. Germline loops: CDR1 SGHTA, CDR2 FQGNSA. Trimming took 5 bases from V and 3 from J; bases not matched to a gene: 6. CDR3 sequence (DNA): TGTGCCAGCAGCCAAGGACAGGGCTATGGAAACACCATATATTTT. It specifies CASSQGQGYGNTIYF.

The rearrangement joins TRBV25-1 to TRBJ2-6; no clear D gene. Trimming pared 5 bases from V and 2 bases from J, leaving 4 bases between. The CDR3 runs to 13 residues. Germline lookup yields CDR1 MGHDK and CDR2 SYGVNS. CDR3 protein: CASSPAGANVLTF. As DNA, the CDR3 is TGTGCCAGCAGTCCCGCTGGGGCCAACGTCCTGACTTTC.

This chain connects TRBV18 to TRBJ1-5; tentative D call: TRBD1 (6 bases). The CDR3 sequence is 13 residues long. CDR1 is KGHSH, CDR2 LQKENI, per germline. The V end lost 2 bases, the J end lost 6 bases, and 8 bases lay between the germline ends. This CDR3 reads CASSPGTSQPQHF. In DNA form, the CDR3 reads TGTGCCAGCTCACCAGGGACAAGTCAGCCCCAGCATTTT.

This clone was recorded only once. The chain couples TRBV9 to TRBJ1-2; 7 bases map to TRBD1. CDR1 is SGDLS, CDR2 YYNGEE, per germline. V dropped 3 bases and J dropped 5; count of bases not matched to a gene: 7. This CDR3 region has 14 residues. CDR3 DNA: TGTGCCAGCAGCGAAGCCGGGACAGCTTATGGCTACACCTTC. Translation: CASSEAGTAYGYTF.

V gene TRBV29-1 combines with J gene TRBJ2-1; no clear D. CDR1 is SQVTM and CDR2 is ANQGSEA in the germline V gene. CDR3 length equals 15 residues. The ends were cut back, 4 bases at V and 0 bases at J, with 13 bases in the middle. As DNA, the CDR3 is TGCAGCGTTGGCCTTGGTCCGAGCTCCTACAATGAGCAGTTCTTC. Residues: CSVGLGPSSYNEQFF.

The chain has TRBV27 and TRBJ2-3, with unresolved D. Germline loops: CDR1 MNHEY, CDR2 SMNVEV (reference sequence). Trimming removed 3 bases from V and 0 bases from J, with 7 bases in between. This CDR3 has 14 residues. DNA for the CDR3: TGTGCCAGCAGTTTTGAGAACAGCACAGATACGCAGTATTTT. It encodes CASSFENSTDTQYF.

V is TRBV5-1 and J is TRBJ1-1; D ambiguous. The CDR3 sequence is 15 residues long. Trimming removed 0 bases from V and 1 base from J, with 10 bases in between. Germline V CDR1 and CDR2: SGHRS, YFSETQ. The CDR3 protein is CASSLGGAANTEAFF. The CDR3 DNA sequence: TGCGCCAGCAGCTTGGGGGGAGCGGCGAACACTGAAGCTTTCTTT.

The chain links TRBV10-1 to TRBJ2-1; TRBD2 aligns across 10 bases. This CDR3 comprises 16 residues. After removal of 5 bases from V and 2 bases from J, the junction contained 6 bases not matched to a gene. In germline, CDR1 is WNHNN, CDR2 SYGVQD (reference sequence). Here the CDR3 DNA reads TGCGCCAGCAGTCTCTCGAGCGGGGGGGCCTACAATGAGCAGTTCTTC. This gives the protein CASSLSSGGAYNEQFF.

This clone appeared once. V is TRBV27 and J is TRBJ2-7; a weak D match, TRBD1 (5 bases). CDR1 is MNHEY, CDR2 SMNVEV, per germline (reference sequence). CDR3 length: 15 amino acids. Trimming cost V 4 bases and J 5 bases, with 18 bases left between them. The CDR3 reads CASSSPQTVVDEQYV. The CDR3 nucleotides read TGTGCCAGCAGTTCACCCCAGACAGTAGTAGACGAGCAGTACGTC.

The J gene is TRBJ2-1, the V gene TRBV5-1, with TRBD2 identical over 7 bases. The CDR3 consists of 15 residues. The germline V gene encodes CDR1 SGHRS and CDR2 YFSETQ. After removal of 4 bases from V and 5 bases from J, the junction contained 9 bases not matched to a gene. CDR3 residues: CASSRERGNDNEQFF. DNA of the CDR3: TGCGCCAGCAGCCGGGAGCGGGGTAATGACAATGAGCAGTTCTTC.

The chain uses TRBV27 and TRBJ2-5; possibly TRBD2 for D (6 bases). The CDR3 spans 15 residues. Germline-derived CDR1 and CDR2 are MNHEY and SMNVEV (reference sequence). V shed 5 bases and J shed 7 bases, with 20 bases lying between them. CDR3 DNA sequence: TGTGCCAGCAGTAGGGACTCGGTGGAGGTTCGGACCCAGTACTTC. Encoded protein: CASSRDSVEVRTQYF.

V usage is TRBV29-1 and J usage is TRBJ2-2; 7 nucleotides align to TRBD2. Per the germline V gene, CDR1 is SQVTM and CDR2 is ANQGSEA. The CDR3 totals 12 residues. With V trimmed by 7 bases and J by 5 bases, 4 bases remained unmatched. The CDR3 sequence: CSAGRETGELFF. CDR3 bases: TGCAGCGCGGGGCGGGAGACCGGGGAGCTGTTTTTT.

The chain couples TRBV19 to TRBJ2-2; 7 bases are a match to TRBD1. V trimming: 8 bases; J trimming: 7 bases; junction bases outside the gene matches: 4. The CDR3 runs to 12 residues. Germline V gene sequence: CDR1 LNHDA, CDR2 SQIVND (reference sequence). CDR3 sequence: CASYRGGGELFF. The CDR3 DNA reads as TGTGCCAGTTACAGGGGCGGCGGGGAGCTGTTTTTT.

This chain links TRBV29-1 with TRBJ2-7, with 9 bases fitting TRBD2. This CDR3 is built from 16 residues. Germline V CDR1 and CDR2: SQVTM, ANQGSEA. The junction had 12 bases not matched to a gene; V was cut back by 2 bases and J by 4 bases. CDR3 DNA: TGCAGCGTTGAAACGGTTGGGCTAGCGGGGATTTACGAGCAGTACGTC. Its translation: CSVETVGLAGIYEQYV.

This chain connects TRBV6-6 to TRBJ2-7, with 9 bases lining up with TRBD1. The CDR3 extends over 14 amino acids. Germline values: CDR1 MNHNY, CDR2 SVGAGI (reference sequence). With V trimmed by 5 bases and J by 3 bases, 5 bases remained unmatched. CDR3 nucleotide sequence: TGTGCCAGCAGTGGGGACAGGGTTAACTACGAGCAGTACTTC. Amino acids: CASSGDRVNYEQYF.

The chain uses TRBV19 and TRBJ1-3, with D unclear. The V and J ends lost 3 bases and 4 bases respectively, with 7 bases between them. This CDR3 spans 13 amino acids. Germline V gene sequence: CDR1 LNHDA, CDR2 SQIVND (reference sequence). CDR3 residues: CASSMGRGNTIYF. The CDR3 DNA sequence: TGTGCCAGTAGTATGGGCCGGGGAAACACCATATATTTT. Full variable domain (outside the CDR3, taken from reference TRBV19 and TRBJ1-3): DGGITQSPKYLFRKEGQNVTLSCEQNLNHDAMYWYRQDPGQGLRLIYYSQIVNDFQKGDIAEGYSVSREKKESFPLTVTSAQKNPTAFYLCASSMGRGNTIYFGEGSWLTVV.

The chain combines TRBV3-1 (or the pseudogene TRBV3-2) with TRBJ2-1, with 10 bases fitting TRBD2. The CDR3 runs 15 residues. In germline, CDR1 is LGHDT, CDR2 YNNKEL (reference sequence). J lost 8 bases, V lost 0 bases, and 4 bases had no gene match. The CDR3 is CASSQDRLAGDEQFF. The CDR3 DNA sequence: TGTGCCAGCAGCCAAGATCGGCTAGCGGGAGATGAGCAGTTCTTC.